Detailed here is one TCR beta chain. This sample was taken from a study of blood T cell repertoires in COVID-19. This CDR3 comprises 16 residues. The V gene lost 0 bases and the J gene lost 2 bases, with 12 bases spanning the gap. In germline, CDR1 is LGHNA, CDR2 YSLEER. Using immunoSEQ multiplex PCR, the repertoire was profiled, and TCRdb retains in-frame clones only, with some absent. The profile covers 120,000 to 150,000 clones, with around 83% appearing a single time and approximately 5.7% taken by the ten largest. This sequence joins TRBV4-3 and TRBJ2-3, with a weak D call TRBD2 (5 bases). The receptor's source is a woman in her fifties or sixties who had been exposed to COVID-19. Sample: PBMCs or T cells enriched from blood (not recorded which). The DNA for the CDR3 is TGCGCCAGCAGCCAAGAAGTAGCGCACTACACAGATACGCAGTATTTT. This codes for CASSQEVAHYTDTQYF.